The 26 T cell receptor beta chains below were found in one sample sequenced in a study of CD8+CD57+ T cells in acquired aplastic anemia. The template for TCR beta VDJ and CDR3 sequence profiling was genomic DNA. TCRdb itself ran the reads through MiXCR, one entry per CDR3 protein. The sample holds roughly 260,000 distinct CDR3 sequences; more than 45% are singletons and the top ten take 6.5% to 8%. It was patients with CD8+CD57+ cell expansion by flow cytometry who were chosen for sequencing. Sequencing was done on a sample of sorted CD4+, CD8+, or CD8+CD57+ T cells (not recorded which) from PBMCs. The receptors originated from a human donor with aplastic anemia.

This clonotype appeared many times. This chain joins TRBV14 and TRBJ2-7; a weak D match, TRBD1 (7 bases). The CDR3 contains 16 residues. Trimming pared 4 bases from V and 1 base from J, leaving 17 bases between. In germline, CDR1 is SGHDN, CDR2 FVKESK. As DNA, the CDR3 is TGTGCCAGCAGCCCCAAGGGGGGACAGTCGTCCTACGAGCAGTACTTC. Protein: CASSPKGGQSSYEQYF.

This chain uses TRBV7-8 with TRBJ2-1; 7 bases are shared with TRBD2. The CDR3 is 14 amino acids. V shed 1 base, J shed 10 bases, and the junction held 7 bases outside the gene matches. CDR1 is SGHVS and CDR2 is FQNEAQ in the germline V gene. CDR3 bases: TGTGCCAGCAGCTTAGTGGGGAGGGTCGAGGAGCAGTTCTTC. Encoded protein: CASSLVGRVEEQFF.

The chain combines TRBV3-2 with TRBJ2-1; the table assigns TRBD2, which was not confirmed against the DNA. TRBV3-2 is annotated as a pseudogene. CDR3 length: 16 amino acids. The CDR3: CASSHERGEVVHEQFF. The CDR3 region has the DNA TGTGCCAGCAGCCACGAGAGAGGGGAAGTAGTCCATGAGCAGTTCTTC.

This clonotype came up a few times. Given a much more abundant clone one base away, this may be a read error. This sequence joins TRBV15 and TRBJ2-5; weak D call: TRBD2 (6 bases). The V gene lost 0 bases and the J gene lost 2 bases, with 13 bases spanning the gap. The CDR3 length is 16 residues. Per the germline V gene, CDR1 is LNHNV and CDR2 is YYDKDF (reference sequence). The CDR3 DNA follows: TGTGCCACCAGCAGAGATCGGCGGGGCCCTCAAGAGACCCAGTACTTC. Protein: CATSRDRRGPQETQYF.

Many counts were recorded for this clonotype. CDR3 region: CASSTSGEGGYTF. As DNA, the CDR3 is TGTGCCAGCAGCACCTCAGGGGAGGGAGGCTACACCTTC. The chain carries TRBV9 and TRBJ1-2, with D possibly TRBD1 on 6 matching bases. The germline V gene encodes CDR1 SGDLS and CDR2 YYNGEE. CDR3 length equals 13 residues. V gave up 4 bases and J gave up 8 bases, with 15 bases separating them.

The chain recombines TRBV29-1 with TRBJ1-5; 11 bases map to TRBD1. This CDR3 is 14 amino acids long. After removal of 6 bases from V and 6 bases from J, the junction contained 7 bases not matched to a gene. Germline V gives CDR1 SQVTM, CDR2 ANQGSEA. The CDR3 sequence: CSVRDRGFGQPQHF. The CDR3 nucleotides read TGCAGCGTAAGGGACAGGGGGTTTGGTCAGCCCCAGCATTTT.

V and J are TRBV2 and TRBJ1-5; D uncertain. Between the trimmed V and J ends, which lost 10 bases and 4 bases, there was a span of 14 bases. CDR3 length equals 13 residues. The V gene's germline CDR1 is SNHLY and CDR2 FYNNEI. The CDR3 region is CATRRTVNQPQHF. The CDR3 bases are TGTGCCACCCGGAGGACGGTTAATCAGCCCCAGCATTTT. The variable domain in full, with the rest retrieved from reference TRBV2 and TRBJ1-5, is EPEVTQTPSHQVTQMGQEVILRCVPISNHLYFYWYRQILGQKVEFLVSFYNNEISEKSEIFDDQFSVERPDGSNFTLKIRSTKLEDSAMYFCATRRTVNQPQHFGDGTRLSIL.

As for this clonotype: The missing conserved phenylalanine or tryptophan at the end of this CDR3 makes a read error likely. The chain is built from TRBV15 and TRBJ1-1; the match to TRBD1 covers 7 bases. This CDR3 contains 13 residues. The germline V gene has CDR1 LNHNV and CDR2 YYDKDF (reference sequence). CDR3 DNA: TGTACCGTCGAGCAGGGGGAGGACACTGAAGCTTTCTCT. Its protein is CTVEQGEDTEAFS.

The V gene is TRBV7-8, the J gene TRBJ2-7; the match to TRBD1 covers 11 bases. The CDR3 is 16 amino acids. Germline CDR1 reads SGHVS; CDR2 reads FQNEAQ. V lost 4 bases and J lost 2; bases outside the gene matches: 7. CDR3 DNA: TGTGCCAGCAGCTCCCTTGGGACAGGGGGGACCTACGAGCAGTACTTC. This codes for CASSSLGTGGTYEQYF. The whole variable domain, filled in from reference TRBV7-8 and TRBJ2-7, reads GAGVSQSPRYKVAKRGQDVALRCDPISGHVSLFWYQQALGQGPEFLTYFQNEAQLDKSGLPSDRFFAERPEGSVSTLKIQRTQQEDSAVYLCASSSLGTGGTYEQYFGPGTRLTVT.

V is TRBV10-3 and J is TRBJ2-7, with D perhaps matching TRBD1 or TRBD2 (5 bases each). The CDR3 has 15 residues. CDR1 and CDR2 from the germline V gene are ENHRY and SYGVKD. The CDR3 DNA reads as TGTGAGTCTGTGGCCTTGAGGGCAGGGTACTACGAGCAGTACTTC. It encodes CESVALRAGYYEQYF.

The chain recombines TRBV4-1 with TRBJ2-1, with 9 bases identical to TRBD2. There are 17 residues in the CDR3. The germline V gene has CDR1 MGHRA and CDR2 YSYEKL. V gave up 3 bases and J gave up 10 bases; unmatched junction bases: 16. The CDR3 nucleotides are TGCGCCAGCAGCCAGAGGTATTCTAGCGGGGTTGTGGGAGAGCAGTTCTTC. This translates into CASSQRYSSGVVGEQFF.

This clonotype showed up many times. Given a much more abundant clone one base away, this may be a read error. This rearrangement joins TRBV15 to TRBJ1-5; D unresolved. There are 13 residues in the CDR3. Germline V gene sequence: CDR1 LNHNV, CDR2 YYDKDF (reference sequence). V lost 3 bases and J lost 4, with 7 bases in between. The CDR3 loop reads CATSSRGNQPQHF. CDR3 DNA sequence: TGTGCCACCAGCAGCCGGGGTAATCAGCCCCAGCATTTT.

The sample holds a few counts of this clonotype. The V gene is TRBV27, the J gene TRBJ2-1, with 9 bases that match TRBD2. Germline assignment: CDR1 MNHEY and CDR2 SMNVEV (reference sequence). This CDR3 has 14 residues. Trimming cost V 5 bases and J 10 bases; bases outside gene matches: 9. The chain's CDR3 is CASSHGLATGEQFF. The CDR3 coding sequence is TGTGCCAGCAGTCATGGACTAGCGACAGGCGAGCAGTTCTTC.

This clonotype was seen repeatedly, ten times or more. The chain recombines TRBV28 with TRBJ2-7, with D unclear. This CDR3 region has 14 residues. The V gene lost 1 base and the J gene lost 2 bases, with 9 bases spanning the gap. Germline-derived CDR1 and CDR2 are MDHEN and SYDVKM. The CDR3 loop reads CASSLSLGAYEQYF. CDR3 nucleotide sequence: TGTGCCAGCAGTTTATCACTTGGTGCCTACGAGCAGTACTTC.

This clonotype was seen a handful of times. A much larger clone sits a single nucleotide away, making a read error possible. The chain employs TRBV5-6 and TRBJ2-3, with D unresolved. Trimming shortened V by 10 bases and J by 10 bases, and 22 bases separated the two germline ends. CDR3 length: 13 amino acids. Germline V gene data show CDR1 as SGHDT and CDR2 as YYEEEE. CDR3 nucleotides: TGTGCCGGCACCCTTGCCGGCTCCGTTGCGCAGTATTTT. Its protein product is CAGTLAGSVAQYF. Looking up the rest from reference TRBV5-6 and TRBJ2-3 gives the full variable domain: DAGVTQSPTHLIKTRGQQVTLRCSPKSGHDTVSWYQQALGQGPQFIFQYYEEEERQRGNFPDRFSGHQFPNYSSELNVNALLLGDSALYLCAGTLAGSVAQYFGPGTRLTVL.

The chain employs TRBV20-1 and TRBJ1-2; D is uncertain. Trimming stripped 0 bases from V and 2 bases from J, with 13 bases between. The germline gives CDR1 DFQATT, CDR2 SNEGSKA (reference sequence). The CDR3 length is 15 residues. The CDR3 DNA is TGCAGTGCTAGAGATTCCACCACTGGGAACTATGGCTACACCTTC. Protein: CSARDSTTGNYGYTF.

V and J are TRBV12-3 or TRBV12-4 and TRBJ2-3; no firm D call. The CDR3 totals 13 residues. Trimming stripped 3 bases from V and 6 bases from J, with 10 bases between. In nucleotides, the CDR3 is TGTGCCAGCAGTTTTACGACCGGCGATACGCAGTATTTT. Translated: CASSFTTGDTQYF.

V and J are TRBV30 and TRBJ2-1, with D unresolved. Germline V CDR1 and CDR2: GTSNPN, SVGIG (reference sequence). The V end was cut by 6 bases, the J end by 4 bases, with 13 bases between. There are 13 residues in the CDR3. The CDR3 DNA reads TGTGCCTGTGGAGCTATGGCATACAATGAGCAGTTCTTC. Protein: CACGAMAYNEQFF.

This chain's CDR3 is CASSGTGPLATDTQYF. CDR3 in DNA: TGTGCCAGCAGCGGGACAGGGCCGCTAGCCACAGATACGCAGTATTTT. The genes are TRBV9 and TRBJ2-3, with 8 bases that match TRBD1. V lost 3 bases to trimming and J lost 2 bases; unmatched junction nucleotides: 8. The CDR3 runs to 16 residues. CDR1 is SGDLS and CDR2 is YYNGEE in the germline V gene.

This chain uses TRBV7-9 with TRBJ2-7; perhaps TRBD2 as D (6 bases). Germline CDR1 reads SEHNR; CDR2 reads FQNEAQ (reference sequence). The V end lost 3 bases, the J end lost 5 bases, and 17 bases lay between the germline ends. The CDR3 sequence is 15 residues long. The CDR3 reads CASSLVEGRLHEQYF. The DNA of the CDR3 is TGTGCCAGCAGCTTGGTGGAGGGAAGGCTCCACGAGCAGTACTTC.

The V and J genes are TRBV10-3 and TRBJ2-7; D is possibly TRBD1 or TRBD2 (5 bases each). This CDR3 is built from 15 residues. The germline gives CDR1 ENHRY, CDR2 SYGVKD. Trimming pared 10 bases from V and 1 base from J, leaving 20 bases between. CDR3: CASSLTGLGSYEQYF. DNA of the CDR3: TGTGCCAGCAGCTTAACGGGGCTGGGTTCCTACGAGCAGTACTTC.

The rearrangement links TRBV20-1 to TRBJ1-6; D is unclear. The germline V gene encodes CDR1 DFQATT and CDR2 SNEGSKA (reference sequence). V shed 4 bases and J shed 6 bases, with 7 bases lying between them. This CDR3 spans 12 amino acids. This CDR3 reads CSAIQPNSPLHF. The CDR3 nucleotides are TGCAGTGCTATACAACCTAATTCACCCCTCCACTTT.

The V gene is TRBV25-1, the J gene TRBJ2-7, with 9 positions matching TRBD1. CDR1 and CDR2 from the germline V gene are MGHDK and SYGVNS. Trimming cost V 4 bases and J 5 bases; bases outside gene matches: 9. This CDR3 comprises 15 residues. The CDR3 sequence: CASSVTGTGYDEQYF. The CDR3 bases are TGTGCCAGCAGTGTTACCGGGACAGGGTACGACGAGCAGTACTTC.

This clonotype appeared many times. The chain couples TRBV29-1 to TRBJ2-7; tentative D call: TRBD1 (6 bases). V was trimmed by 2 bases and J by 7 bases, leaving 12 bases between them. Germline V gene lookup returns CDR1 SQVTM and CDR2 ANQGSEA. The length of the CDR3 is 12 residues. The CDR3 bases are TGCAGCGTTGAAATGGTGGGGGCGGAGCAGTACTTC. It encodes CSVEMVGAEQYF.

This rearrangement joins TRBV27 to TRBJ1-2; 7 bases line up with TRBD1. Trimming removed 7 bases from V and 0 bases from J; junction bases left unmatched: 5. The V gene's germline CDR1 is MNHEY and CDR2 SMNVEV (reference sequence). The CDR3 is 14 residues long. CDR3 in DNA: TGTGCCAGCACGACAGGGACAGCTAACTATGGCTACACCTTC. It translates to CASTTGTANYGYTF.

This clonotype was counted many times. The V and J genes are TRBV5-5 and TRBJ1-5; D is ambiguous. Germline-derived CDR1 and CDR2 are SGHKS and YYEKEE (reference sequence). This CDR3 has 15 residues. V shed 5 bases and J shed 1 base, with 13 bases lying between them. The CDR3 here is CASSFETWSNQPQHF. CDR3 DNA: TGTGCCAGCAGTTTTGAAACCTGGAGCAATCAGCCCCAGCATTTT.